This paragraph covers one T cell receptor (beta chain) sequence. Its matching antigen is unknown. The data are from a study of vaccination effects on CD4 cells after COVID-19. TCRdb's table, derived via immunoSEQ multiplex PCR, lists solely in-frame clones and lacks some. The data contain 60,000 to 70,000 clones, approximately 80% of them singletons. Antigen-specific CD4+ T cells expanded by the ViraFEST assay with viral peptide pools were then sequenced. Subsequent to a culture period of about ten days, CD4+ T cells were isolated. Trimming stripped 0 bases from V and 3 bases from J, with 5 bases between. Per the germline V gene, CDR1 is MNHEY and CDR2 is SVGEGT. The CDR3 is 13 amino acids.

The chain is built from TRBV6-2 or TRBV6-3 and TRBJ1-2; D unclear. The sample consisted of CD4+ T cells from PBMCs cultured with HCoV-229E spike peptides, taken before COVID-19 vaccination. The receptor's source is a human donor who received a COVID-19 vaccine. CDR3 region: CASSYSKDYGYTF. CDR3 DNA: TGTGCCAGCAGTTACTCGAAGGACTATGGCTACACCTTC.